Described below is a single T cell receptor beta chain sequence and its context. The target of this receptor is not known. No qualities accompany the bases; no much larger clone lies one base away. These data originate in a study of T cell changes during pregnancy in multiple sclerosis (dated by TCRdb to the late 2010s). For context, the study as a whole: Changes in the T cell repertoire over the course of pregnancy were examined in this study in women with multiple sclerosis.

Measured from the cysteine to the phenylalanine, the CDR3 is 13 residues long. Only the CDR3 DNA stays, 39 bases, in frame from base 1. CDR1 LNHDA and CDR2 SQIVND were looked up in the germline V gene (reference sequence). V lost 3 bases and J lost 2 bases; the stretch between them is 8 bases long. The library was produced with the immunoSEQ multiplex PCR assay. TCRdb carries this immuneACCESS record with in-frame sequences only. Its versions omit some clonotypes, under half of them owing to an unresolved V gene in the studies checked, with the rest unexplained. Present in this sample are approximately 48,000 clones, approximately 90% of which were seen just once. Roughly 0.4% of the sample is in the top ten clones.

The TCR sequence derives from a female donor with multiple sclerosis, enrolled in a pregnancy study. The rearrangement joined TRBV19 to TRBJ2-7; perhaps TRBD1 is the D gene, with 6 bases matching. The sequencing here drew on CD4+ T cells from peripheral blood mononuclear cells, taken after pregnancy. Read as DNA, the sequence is TGTGCCAGTAGTATTACAGGGCCCTACGAGCAGTACTTC. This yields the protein CASSITGPYEQYF.